The 2 T cell receptor beta chains below all came from one sample that was sequenced in a study of cytotoxic CD8 clonotypes in ibrutinib-treated CLL. Clones were read by immunoSEQ multiplex PCR, and TCRdb kept only the in-frame ones, dropping some. This repertoire shows almost 45,000 clones, roughly three quarters found once; its top ten account for about 13%. The specimen was PBMCs, collected after 12 months of ibrutinib treatment. The source of these receptors is a human donor with chronic lymphocytic leukemia.

For this clone: Relative to the germline gene, one junction end is altered; a read error may explain this. Here the CDR3 reads CVSSLSTQETQYF. CDR3 DNA: TGTGTCAGCAGCTTAAGTACCCAAGAGACCCAGTACTTC. V gene TRBV11-2 combines with J gene TRBJ2-5, with D unclear. This CDR3 comprises 13 residues. Germline V gene data show CDR1 as SGHAT and CDR2 as FQNNGV. Full variable domain (outside the CDR3, taken from reference TRBV11-2 and TRBJ2-5): EAGVAQSPRYKIIEKRQSVAFWCNPISGHATLYWYQQILGQGPKLLIQFQNNGVVDDSQLPKDRFSAERLKGVDSTLKIQPAKLEDSAVYLCVSSLSTQETQYFGPGTRLLVL.

Only a few counts were recorded for this clone. V gene TRBV14 combines with J gene TRBJ2-3; D is ambiguous. Trimming stripped 5 bases from V and 0 bases from J, with 12 bases between. The CDR3 loop spans 15 amino acids. The germline V gene encodes CDR1 SGHDN and CDR2 FVKESK. The CDR3 nucleotides read TGTGCCAGCAGCGTTCAGTTAGCTAGCACAGATACGCAGTATTTT. Translated: CASSVQLASTDTQYF.